The 24 T cell receptor beta chains below come from one sample, sequenced in a study of shared clonotypes between healthy human individuals. Clones were read by immunoSEQ multiplex PCR, and TCRdb kept only the in-frame ones, dropping some. This sample carries millions of clones, 95% of them seen once, and the ten largest clones take 0.1% to 0.15%. The sample consisted of naive CD4+ T cells sorted from blood. The subset was: CD45RA+ positively selected. Receptors originate from a man between 18 and 29 years old in good health.

With regard to this clone: The same CDR3 also results from other DNA sequences found in this sample. This sequence joins TRBV30 and TRBJ2-3; D is unclear. V lost 3 bases and J 9 bases, leaving 10 bases between the germline ends. Germline CDR1 GTSNPN, CDR2 SVGIG (reference sequence). CDR3 length equals 11 residues. Here the CDR3 reads CAWSATDTQYF. The DNA for the CDR3 is TGTGCCTGGAGCGCTACCGACACGCAGTATTTT.

The chain combines TRBV11-2 with TRBJ2-7; D uncertain. The germline V gene encodes CDR1 SGHAT and CDR2 FQNNGV. CDR3 size: 14 residues. Trimming left V 4 bases short and J 1 base short, with 11 bases between. CDR3: CASSSSYGSYEQYF. In DNA form, the CDR3 reads TGTGCCAGCAGCTCTTCGTACGGGTCCTACGAGCAGTACTTC.

The chain recombines TRBV6-6 with TRBJ2-7, with a possible D match to TRBD2 (6 bases). The CDR3 covers 14 residues. The germline CDR1 and CDR2 sequences are MNHNY and SVGAGI (reference sequence). Trimming removed 6 bases from V and 2 bases from J, with 14 bases in between. The CDR3 DNA reads as TGTGCCAGCAGAGACGCGGGATTTGCCTACGAGCAGTACTTC. It translates to CASRDAGFAYEQYF.

CDR3 sequence reads: CASSLGDRSTDTQYF. DNA for the CDR3: TGTGCCAGCAGTTTAGGGGACAGGAGCACAGATACGCAGTATTTT. V is TRBV28 and J is TRBJ2-3, with 8 bases fitting TRBD1. V gave up 2 bases and J gave up 0 bases; unmatched junction bases: 1. The germline CDR1 and CDR2 sequences are MDHEN and SYDVKM. The CDR3 consists of 15 residues.

The CDR3 loop reads CASSTHLGAHQPQHF. CDR3 DNA: TGTGCCAGCAGCACCCACCTCGGGGCCCATCAGCCCCAGCATTTT. This chain uses TRBV21-1 with TRBJ1-5. TRBV21-1 is a pseudogene. The CDR3 runs 15 residues.

V gene TRBV6-5 combines with J gene TRBJ2-6; D is perhaps TRBD2 (6 bases). Trimming shortened V by 6 bases and J by 1 base, and 10 bases separated the two germline ends. The CDR3 runs to 15 residues. Germline assignment: CDR1 MNHEY and CDR2 SVGAGI. The CDR3 reads CASSRLGSGANVLTF. For the CDR3, the DNA is TGTGCCAGCAGCCGACTAGGTTCTGGGGCCAACGTCCTGACTTTC.

The rearrangement uses TRBV28 and TRBJ1-1; no firm D call. The ends were cut back, 2 bases at V and 9 bases at J, with 13 bases in the middle. CDR1 is MDHEN and CDR2 is SYDVKM in the germline V gene. The CDR3 totals 13 residues. The CDR3 here is CASSLTDSRQAFF. DNA for the CDR3: TGTGCCAGCAGTTTAACAGATAGTCGGCAAGCTTTCTTT.

The rearrangement links TRBV18 to TRBJ2-7, with TRBD2 matching 12 bases. Trimming took 5 bases from V and 4 from J; bases not matched to a gene: 3. The length of the CDR3 is 14 residues. Germline lookup yields CDR1 KGHSH and CDR2 LQKENI. CDR3 DNA sequence: TGTGCCAGCTCATGGACTAGCGGGAATTACGAGCAGTACTTC. This encodes CASSWTSGNYEQYF.

The genes are TRBV25-1 and TRBJ1-5; no reliable D call. V was trimmed by 2 bases and J by 0 bases, leaving 5 bases between them. Germline V CDR1 and CDR2: MGHDK, SYGVNS. The CDR3 runs to 14 residues. This CDR3 is CASSETYSNQPQHF. The DNA of the CDR3 is TGTGCCAGCAGTGAAACGTATAGCAATCAGCCCCAGCATTTT.

The chain couples TRBV7-2 to TRBJ2-5, with D possibly being TRBD1 (6 bases). The CDR3 covers 14 residues. Trimming took off 2 bases at V and 2 bases at J, with 9 bases between the two ends. The V gene's germline CDR1 is SGHTA and CDR2 FQGNSA. The CDR3 region is CASSLTGKQETQYF. The CDR3 region has the DNA TGTGCCAGCAGCTTAACAGGGAAGCAAGAGACCCAGTACTTC.

The V gene is TRBV2, the J gene TRBJ2-7, with D possibly being TRBD2 (5 bases). CDR3 size: 13 residues. Germline CDR1 and CDR2: SNHLY and FYNNEI. Trimming took 8 bases from V and 7 from J, leaving 18 bases between them. The CDR3 is CASLRDYTREQYF. The CDR3 DNA sequence: TGTGCCAGCCTGCGAGACTACACCCGGGAGCAGTACTTC.

The CDR3 is CASSLQGDSPLHF. As DNA, the CDR3 is TGCGCCAGCAGCTTGCAGGGTGATTCACCCCTCCACTTT. The V gene is TRBV5-1, the J gene TRBJ1-6; possible D gene TRBD1, 5 bases. There are 13 residues in the CDR3. V lost 1 base and J 8 bases, leaving 7 bases between the germline ends. Per germline, CDR1 SGHRS and CDR2 YFSETQ.

V gene TRBV5-4 combines with J gene TRBJ1-6; D ambiguous. The V end lost 5 bases, the J end lost 7 bases, and 16 bases lay between the germline ends. CDR3 length: 15 amino acids. CDR1 and CDR2 (germline): SGHNT, YYREEE (reference sequence). The CDR3 DNA reads TGTGCCAGCAGGAGTGGGCAGGAACGGAATTCACCCCTCCACTTT. Its translation is CASRSGQERNSPLHF.

The chain joins TRBV6-4 to TRBJ2-1, with a possible D match to TRBD2 (5 bases). Germline CDR1 MRHNA, CDR2 SNTAGT. Trimming left V 8 bases short and J 5 bases short, with 13 bases between. This CDR3 has 13 residues. CDR3 nucleotide sequence: TGTGCCAGCGCAACGGGGAACAACAATGAGCAGTTCTTC. Translation: CASATGNNNEQFF.

V and J are TRBV5-1 and TRBJ2-1, with 12 bases aligning to TRBD2. Germline V gene data show CDR1 as SGHRS and CDR2 as YFSETQ. This CDR3 is 17 amino acids long. V lost 0 bases, J lost 8 bases, and 9 bases stayed unmatched. Written as DNA, the CDR3 is TGCGCCAGCAGCTTGGTTCCTAGCGGGGGGGCCATTGATGAGCAGTTCTTC. Translation: CASSLVPSGGAIDEQFF.

This chain connects TRBV11-1 to TRBJ2-1; D is unresolved. Trimming cost V 5 bases and J 4 bases, with 18 bases left between them. The CDR3 is 16 amino acids. Germline V gives CDR1 SGHAT, CDR2 FQDESV (reference sequence). The CDR3 nucleotides are TGTGCCAGCAGCGATGCGCGAGGATACGGTTACAATGAGCAGTTCTTC. Translation: CASSDARGYGYNEQFF.

The J gene is TRBJ2-7, the V gene TRBV2; 8 bases align to TRBD1. The CDR3 is made up of 15 amino acids. The germline V gene has CDR1 SNHLY and CDR2 FYNNEI. V was clipped by 3 bases and J by 0 bases; unmatched bases: 4. The chain's CDR3 is CASSETGQDSYEQYF. CDR3 DNA: TGTGCCAGCAGTGAGACGGGACAGGACTCCTACGAGCAGTACTTC.

CDR3 bases: TGTGCCAGCAGTGGAGGGGGCCTGGGGACCGGGGAGCTGTTTTTT. Its translation: CASSGGGLGTGELFF. The chain joins TRBV25-1 to TRBJ2-2; TRBD1 agrees at 7 bases. Germline V gene lookup returns CDR1 MGHDK and CDR2 SYGVNS. This CDR3 comprises 15 residues. J gave up 5 bases and V 4 bases, and 7 bases lay outside the gene matches.

V gene TRBV6-5 combines with J gene TRBJ2-2, with a weak D call TRBD2 (5 bases). The CDR3 consists of 16 residues. V lost 0 bases and J 4 bases, leaving 12 bases between the germline ends. Germline CDR1 MNHEY, CDR2 SVGAGI. The CDR3 loop reads CASSYSPTILTGELFF. The CDR3 bases are TGTGCCAGCAGTTACTCGCCGACTATCCTCACCGGGGAGCTGTTTTTT.

The chain's CDR3 is CASSSQGGVYNEQFF. The DNA of the CDR3 is TGTGCCAGCAGCTCCCAAGGTGGCGTATACAATGAGCAGTTCTTC. The chain has TRBV9 and TRBJ2-1; no firm D call. The CDR3 loop spans 15 amino acids. V lost 4 bases to trimming and J lost 4 bases, with 15 bases between them. The germline CDR1 and CDR2 sequences are SGDLS and YYNGEE.

The chain uses TRBV30 and TRBJ2-7; D is unclear. Trimming removed 2 bases at V and 5 bases at J, with 10 bases between. The V gene's germline CDR1 is GTSNPN and CDR2 SVGIG (reference sequence). The CDR3 covers 12 residues. CDR3 residues: CAWSLDAHEQYF. CDR3 nucleotide sequence: TGTGCCTGGAGTCTCGACGCCCACGAGCAGTACTTC.

Turning to this clone: The sample contains more than one DNA sequence encoding this CDR3. The rearrangement uses TRBV5-1 and TRBJ2-5; D not certain. Germline CDR1 and CDR2: SGHRS and YFSETQ. This CDR3 has 13 residues. V was cut by 0 bases and J by 2 bases, with 5 bases left in between. In DNA, the CDR3 is TGCGCCAGCAGCTTGGACACACAAGAGACCCAGTACTTC. Residues: CASSLDTQETQYF.

This sequence joins TRBV6-1 and TRBJ2-7; 8 bases fit TRBD1. The CDR3 runs to 15 residues. CDR1 and CDR2 (germline): MNHNS, SASEGT. V trimming: 2 bases; J trimming: 2 bases; junction bases outside the gene matches: 5. Written as DNA, the CDR3 is TGTGCCAGCAGTGAATACAGGGGGGCTCCCTACGAGCAGTACTTC. Its translation is CASSEYRGAPYEQYF.

CDR3 DNA sequence: TGCAGCGTTGAGCGCCAGAAAGGAAACATTCAGTACTTC. It is translated as CSVERQKGNIQYF. The chain carries TRBV29-1 and TRBJ2-4; the D is unclear. The CDR3 length is 13 residues. Trimming removed 3 bases at V and 6 bases at J, with 12 bases between. The germline V gene encodes CDR1 SQVTM and CDR2 ANQGSEA.